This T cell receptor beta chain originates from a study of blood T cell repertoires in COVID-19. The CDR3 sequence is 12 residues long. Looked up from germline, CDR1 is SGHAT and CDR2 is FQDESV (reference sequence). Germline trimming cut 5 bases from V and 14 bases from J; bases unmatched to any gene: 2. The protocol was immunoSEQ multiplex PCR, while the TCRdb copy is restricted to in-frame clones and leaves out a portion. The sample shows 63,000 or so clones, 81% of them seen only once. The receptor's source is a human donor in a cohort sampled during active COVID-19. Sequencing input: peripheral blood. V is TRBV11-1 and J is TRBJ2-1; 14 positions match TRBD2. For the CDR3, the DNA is TGTGCCAGCAGCGAGGGACTAGCGGGAGAGTTCTTC. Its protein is CASSEGLAGEFF.